This is a list of T cell receptor beta chains from one sample in a study of blood T cell repertoires in COVID-19. Only in-frame clones appear in the TCRdb table, and some are missing; sequencing was by immunoSEQ multiplex PCR. The table records some 330,000 clones, approximately 88% of them present only once. Source material: PBMCs or T cells enriched from blood (not recorded which). The receptors stem from a man in his thirties or forties who had recovered from COVID-19. Both conserved end residues are part of each CDR3. D genes are given only for firm matches. A row's size may be missing; if present it is once, few, many or a size class.

d_call: -
cdr3_length: 14
v_call: TRBV19
j_call: TRBJ1-1
clone_size: -
cdr3_aa: CASSMDGENTEAFF
cdr3_nt: TGTGCCAGTAGTATGGACGGGGAGAACACTGAAGCTTTCTTT

d_call: TRBD2
cdr3_length: 15
v_call: TRBV30
j_call: TRBJ2-1
clone_size: -
cdr3_aa: CAWNRLAGGHNEQFF
cdr3_nt: TGTGCCTGGAATCGACTAGCGGGGGGGCACAATGAGCAGTTCTTC

d_call: -
cdr3_length: 14
v_call: TRBV3-1/TRBV3-2
j_call: TRBJ1-4
clone_size: once
cdr3_aa: CASSQWDKNEKLFF
cdr3_nt: TGTGCCAGCAGCCAGTGGGACAAGAATGAAAAACTGTTTTTT

d_call: TRBD1
cdr3_length: 14
v_call: TRBV5-4
j_call: TRBJ2-7
clone_size: once
cdr3_aa: CASSGRTGSYEQYF
cdr3_nt: TGTGCCAGCAGCGGTCGGACAGGATCCTACGAGCAGTACTTC

d_call: -
cdr3_length: 14
v_call: TRBV15
j_call: TRBJ1-4
clone_size: -
cdr3_aa: CATSTRGSREKLFF
cdr3_nt: TGTGCCACCAGCACCCGGGGGTCTCGAGAAAAACTGTTTTTT

d_call: -
cdr3_length: 11
v_call: TRBV28
j_call: TRBJ1-2
clone_size: -
cdr3_aa: CASSLRGGYTF
cdr3_nt: TGTGCCAGCAGTTTAAGAGGTGGCTACACCTTC

d_call: TRBD1
cdr3_length: 17
v_call: TRBV10-3
j_call: TRBJ2-3
clone_size: -
cdr3_aa: CAISEFAGTGGVDTQYF
cdr3_nt: TGTGCCATCAGTGAGTTCGCCGGGACAGGGGGGGTGGATACGCAGTATTTT

d_call: -
cdr3_length: 14
v_call: TRBV28
j_call: TRBJ1-1
clone_size: -
cdr3_aa: CASSPTDKNTEAFF
cdr3_nt: TGTGCCAGCAGTCCCACGGACAAGAACACTGAAGCTTTCTTT

d_call: TRBD1
cdr3_length: 17
v_call: TRBV5-1
j_call: TRBJ1-3
clone_size: -
cdr3_aa: CASSSSGTGFLPNTIYF
cdr3_nt: TGCGCCAGCAGCTCTTCCGGGACAGGATTTCTCCCGAACACCATATATTTT

d_call: -
cdr3_length: 13
v_call: TRBV7-8
j_call: TRBJ1-3
clone_size: -
cdr3_aa: CASGTGNGNTIYF
cdr3_nt: TGTGCCAGCGGGACTGGCAATGGAAACACCATATATTTT

d_call: TRBD1
cdr3_length: 15
v_call: TRBV5-5
j_call: TRBJ2-7
clone_size: -
cdr3_aa: CASSFEGGAGYEQYF
cdr3_nt: TGTGCCAGCAGCTTTGAAGGGGGCGCTGGTTACGAGCAGTACTTC

d_call: TRBD1
cdr3_length: 15
v_call: TRBV27
j_call: TRBJ2-1
clone_size: -
cdr3_aa: CASSSSGGRYNEQFF
cdr3_nt: TGTGCCAGCAGTTCCTCAGGGGGCCGATACAATGAGCAGTTCTTC

d_call: TRBD2
cdr3_length: 17
v_call: TRBV24-1
j_call: TRBJ2-5
clone_size: -
cdr3_aa: CATSDTAGTSVGETQYF
cdr3_nt: TGTGCCACCAGTGACACCGCCGGGACTAGCGTGGGAGAGACCCAGTACTTC

d_call: TRBD1
cdr3_length: 14
v_call: TRBV15
j_call: TRBJ2-7
clone_size: -
cdr3_aa: CATSRAGQGYEQYF
cdr3_nt: TGTGCCACCAGCAGAGCGGGACAGGGGTACGAGCAGTACTTC

d_call: -
cdr3_length: 18
v_call: TRBV4-1
j_call: TRBJ1-3
clone_size: few
cdr3_aa: CASSQGVKGHISGNTIYF
cdr3_nt: TGCGCCAGCAGCCAAGGGGTTAAGGGACACATCTCTGGAAACACCATATATTTT

d_call: TRBD1
cdr3_length: 16
v_call: TRBV7-9
j_call: TRBJ1-5
clone_size: once
cdr3_aa: CASSLAGQGRGQPQHF
cdr3_nt: TGTGCCAGCAGCTTAGCGGGACAGGGACGGGGTCAGCCCCAGCATTTT

d_call: -
cdr3_length: 14
v_call: TRBV14
j_call: TRBJ2-5
clone_size: -
cdr3_aa: CASSQVVRPGAQYF
cdr3_nt: TGTGCCAGCAGCCAAGTTGTGCGGCCGGGGGCCCAGTACTTC